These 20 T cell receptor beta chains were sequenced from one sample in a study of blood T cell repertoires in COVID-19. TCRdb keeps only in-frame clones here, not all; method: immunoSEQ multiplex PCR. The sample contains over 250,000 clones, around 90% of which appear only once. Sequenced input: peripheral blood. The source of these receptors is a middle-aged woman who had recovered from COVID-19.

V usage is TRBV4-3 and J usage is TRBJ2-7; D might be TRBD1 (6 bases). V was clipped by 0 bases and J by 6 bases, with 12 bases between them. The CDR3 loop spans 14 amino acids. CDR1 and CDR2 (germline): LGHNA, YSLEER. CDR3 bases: TGCGCCAGCAGCCAAGAAAGGCAGGGGATCGAGCAGTACTTC. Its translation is CASSQERQGIEQYF.

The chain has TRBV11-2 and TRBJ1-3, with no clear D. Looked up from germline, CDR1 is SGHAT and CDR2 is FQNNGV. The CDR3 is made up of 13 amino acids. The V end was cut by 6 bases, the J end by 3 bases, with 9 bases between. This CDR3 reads CASSQAGGNTIYF. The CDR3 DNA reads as TGTGCCAGCAGTCAGGCGGGTGGAAACACCATATATTTT.

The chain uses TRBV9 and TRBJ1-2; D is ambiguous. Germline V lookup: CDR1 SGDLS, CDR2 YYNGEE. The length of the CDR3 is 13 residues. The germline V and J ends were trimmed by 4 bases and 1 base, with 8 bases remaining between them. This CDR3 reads CASSPPSNYGYTF. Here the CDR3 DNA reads TGTGCCAGCAGCCCACCCAGTAACTATGGCTACACCTTC.

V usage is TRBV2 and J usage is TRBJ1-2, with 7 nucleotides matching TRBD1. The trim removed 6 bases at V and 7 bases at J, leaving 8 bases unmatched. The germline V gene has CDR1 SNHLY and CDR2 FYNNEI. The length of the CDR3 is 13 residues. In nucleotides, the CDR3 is TGTGCCAGCAGGGGCAGGGGGTTTGGTGGCTACACCTTC. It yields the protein CASRGRGFGGYTF.

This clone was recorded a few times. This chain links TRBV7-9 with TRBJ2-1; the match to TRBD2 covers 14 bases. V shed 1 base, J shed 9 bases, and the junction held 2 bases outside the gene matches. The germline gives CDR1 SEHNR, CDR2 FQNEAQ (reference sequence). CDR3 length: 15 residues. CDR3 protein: CASSLVGLAGGEQFF. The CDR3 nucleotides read TGTGCCAGCAGCTTAGTTGGACTAGCGGGAGGTGAGCAGTTCTTC.

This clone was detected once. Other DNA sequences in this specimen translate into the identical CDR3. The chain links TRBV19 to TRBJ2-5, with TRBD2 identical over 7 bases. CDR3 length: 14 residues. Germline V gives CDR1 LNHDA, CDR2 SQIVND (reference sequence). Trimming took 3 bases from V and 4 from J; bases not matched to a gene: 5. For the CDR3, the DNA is TGTGCCAGTAGTATTGGTGGGGGGGGAGAGACCCAGTACTTC. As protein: CASSIGGGGETQYF.

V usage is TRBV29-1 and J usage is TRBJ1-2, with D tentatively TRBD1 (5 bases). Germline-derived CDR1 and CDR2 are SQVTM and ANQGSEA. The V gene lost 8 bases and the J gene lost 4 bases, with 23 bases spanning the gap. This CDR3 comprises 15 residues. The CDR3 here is CSIGEAGDPGYGYTF. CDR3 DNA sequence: TGCAGCATTGGGGAGGCTGGGGACCCCGGCTATGGCTACACCTTC.

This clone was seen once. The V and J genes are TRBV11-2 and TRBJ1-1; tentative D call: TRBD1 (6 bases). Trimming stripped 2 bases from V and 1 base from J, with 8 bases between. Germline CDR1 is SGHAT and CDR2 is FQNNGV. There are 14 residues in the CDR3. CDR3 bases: TGTGCCAGCAGCTTACAACAGGGGAACACTGAAGCTTTCTTT. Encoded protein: CASSLQQGNTEAFF.

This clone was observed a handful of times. The CDR3 DNA reads TGTGCCAGCAGTGGGGACAGGGGTAATTCACCCCTCCACTTT. Its translation: CASSGDRGNSPLHF. V is TRBV2 and J is TRBJ1-6, with 10 bases fitting TRBD1. Trimming took 4 bases from V and 6 from J; bases not matched to a gene: 0. Per the germline V gene, CDR1 is SNHLY and CDR2 is FYNNEI. This CDR3 is built from 14 residues.

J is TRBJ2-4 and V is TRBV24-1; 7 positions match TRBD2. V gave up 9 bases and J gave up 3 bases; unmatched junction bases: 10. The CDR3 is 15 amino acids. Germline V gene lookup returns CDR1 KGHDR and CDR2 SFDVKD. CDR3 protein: CATDGGGVDKNIQYF. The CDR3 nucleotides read TGTGCCACCGACGGTGGGGGGGTGGACAAAAACATTCAGTACTTC.

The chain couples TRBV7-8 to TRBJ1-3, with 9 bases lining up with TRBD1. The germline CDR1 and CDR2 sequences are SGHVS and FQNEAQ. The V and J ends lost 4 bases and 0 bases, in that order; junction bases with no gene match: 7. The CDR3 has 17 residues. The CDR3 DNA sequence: TGTGCCAGCAGCTCCCGGACAGGGGACCTCTCTGGAAACACCATATATTTT. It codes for CASSSRTGDLSGNTIYF.

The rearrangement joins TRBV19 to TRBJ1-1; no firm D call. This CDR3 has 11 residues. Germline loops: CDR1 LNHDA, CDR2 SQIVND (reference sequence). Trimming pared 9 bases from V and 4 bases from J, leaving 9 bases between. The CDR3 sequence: CASQRRTEAFF. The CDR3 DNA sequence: TGTGCCAGCCAGAGGCGCACTGAAGCTTTCTTT.

The CDR3 is CASSPGGGPYEQYF. The CDR3 bases are TGTGCCAGCAGCCCCGGGGGGGGGCCCTACGAGCAGTACTTC. The chain joins TRBV6-2 or TRBV6-3 to TRBJ2-7, with 8 bases that match TRBD2. Germline V gene data show CDR1 as MNHEY and CDR2 as SVGEGT. J lost 2 bases, V lost 6 bases, and 6 bases had no gene match. The CDR3 sequence is 14 residues long.

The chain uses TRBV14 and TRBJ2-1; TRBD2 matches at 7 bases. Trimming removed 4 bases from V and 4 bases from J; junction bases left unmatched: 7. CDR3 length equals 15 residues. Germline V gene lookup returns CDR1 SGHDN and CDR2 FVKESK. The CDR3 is CASSPLGGEYNEQFF. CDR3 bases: TGTGCCAGCAGCCCTCTTGGGGGGGAATACAATGAGCAGTTCTTC.

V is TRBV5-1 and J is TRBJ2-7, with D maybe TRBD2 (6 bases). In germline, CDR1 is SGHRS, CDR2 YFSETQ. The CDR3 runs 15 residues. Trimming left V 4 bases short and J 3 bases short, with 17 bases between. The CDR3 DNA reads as TGCGCCAGCAGCGGGCAGGCAGGGAGGAACTACGAGCAGTACTTC. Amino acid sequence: CASSGQAGRNYEQYF.

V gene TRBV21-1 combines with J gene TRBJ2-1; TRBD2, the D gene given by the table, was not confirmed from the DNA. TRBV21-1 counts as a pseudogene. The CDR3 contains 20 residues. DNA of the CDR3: TGTGCCAGCAGCCCACGACCCCGGACTAGCCCGATCGGGTCGTCGGATGAGCAGTTCTTC. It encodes CASSPRPRTSPIGSSDEQFF.

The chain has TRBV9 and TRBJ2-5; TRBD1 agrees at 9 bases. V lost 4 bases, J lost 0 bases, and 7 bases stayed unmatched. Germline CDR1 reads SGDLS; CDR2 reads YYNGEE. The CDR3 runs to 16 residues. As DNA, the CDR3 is TGTGCCAGCAGCCCCCGGGGGACAGGGCACCAAGAGACCCAGTACTTC. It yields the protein CASSPRGTGHQETQYF. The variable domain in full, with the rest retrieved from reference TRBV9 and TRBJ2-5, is DSGVTQTPKHLITATGQRVTLRCSPRSGDLSVYWYQQSLDQGLQFLIQYYNGEERAKGNILERFSAQQFPDLHSELNLSSLELGDSALYFCASSPRGTGHQETQYFGPGTRLLVL.

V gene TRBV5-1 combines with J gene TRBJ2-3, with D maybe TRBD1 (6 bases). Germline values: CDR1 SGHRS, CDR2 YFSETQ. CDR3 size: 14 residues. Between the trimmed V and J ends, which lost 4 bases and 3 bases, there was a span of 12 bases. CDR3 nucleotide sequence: TGCGCCAGCAGCCCTGACCAGGGGACAGATACGCAGTATTTT. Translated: CASSPDQGTDTQYF.

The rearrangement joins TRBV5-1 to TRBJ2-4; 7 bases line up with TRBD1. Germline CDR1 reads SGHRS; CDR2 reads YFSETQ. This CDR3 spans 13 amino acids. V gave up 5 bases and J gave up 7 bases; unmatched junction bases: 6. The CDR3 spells CASRLQGKNIQYF. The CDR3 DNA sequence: TGCGCCAGCAGACTACAGGGGAAGAACATTCAGTACTTC.

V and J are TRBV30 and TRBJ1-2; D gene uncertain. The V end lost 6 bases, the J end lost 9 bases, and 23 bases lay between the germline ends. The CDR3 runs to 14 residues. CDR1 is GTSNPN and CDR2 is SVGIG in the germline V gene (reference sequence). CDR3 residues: CACRPSRQAQRYTF. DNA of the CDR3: TGTGCCTGTCGCCCCTCCAGGCAGGCCCAGCGCTACACCTTC.